This T cell receptor beta chain was profiled in a study of blood T cell repertoires in COVID-19. Study summary: The study drew acute and convalescent COVID-19 samples from the United States, Italy and Spain. Sample material is recorded as cDNA or gDNA derived from T cells, B-cell-depleted T cells, or PBMCs.

The CDR3 has 13 residues. Germline values: CDR1 SGHTA, CDR2 FQGNSA. Trimming cost V 4 bases and J 2 bases, with 5 bases left between them. In the original analysis: From reference gene primer amplification, estimates of nucleated cell counts were derived. The protocol was immunoSEQ multiplex PCR, while the TCRdb copy is restricted to in-frame clones and leaves out a portion. That table is the source of V, J and clone size, and D and trimming were worked out from the DNA. Of roughly 70,000 clones detected, roughly 84% appear once; the ten largest clones hold 29%. V is TRBV7-2 and J is TRBJ2-2; no clear D gene. The receptor was isolated from a woman aged 80 or over with active or convalescent COVID-19. The sample was peripheral blood. CDR3 nucleotide sequence: TGTGCCAGCAGCTCTCCCAACACCGGGGAGCTGTTTTTT. This codes for CASSSPNTGELFF.